This T cell receptor (beta chain) was found in a study of blood T cells in healthy people across ages (dated by TCRdb to between 2014 and 2017). Background on the whole study: In model experiments, template switching captured about one uniquely barcoded TCR beta cDNA molecule for every two T cells. To track age-related changes in TCR beta repertoire diversity, the study relied on deep sequencing normalized with unique cDNA molecular identifiers. Four age groups were formed from the donors: young (average about 17 years), middle-aged (roughly 38), aged (under 70) and long-lived (less than 85). Using the same blood draw, the study looked at two additional independent replicas of 1 million unique cDNA reads for two donors, one aged 18 to 30 and the other aged 80 or older.

Donors were 30 to 45 systemically healthy Caucasian individuals from Russia aged roughly 6 to 100 years. Each donor gave around 9.5 milliliters of peripheral blood, collected into EDTA-treated Vacutainer tubes. PBMCs were isolated by Ficoll-Paque density-gradient centrifugation, with at least 6.5 million obtained per sample. Total RNA, at least 6 micrograms per sample, was extracted from PBMCs with Trizol reagent. For every donor, flow cytometry on a PBMC aliquot measured the percentage of naive CD45RAhigh/CD27high T cells. The CDR3 numbers 13 residues from cysteine through phenylalanine. Only CDR3 DNA is held: 39 bases, read in frame from base 1. From a lookup of the germline V gene, CDR1 and CDR2 are SGHDT and YYEEEE. General study outcomes and caveats: Because profiling used bulk unsorted PBMCs, naive and antigen-experienced compartments could not be compared conclusively. Because donor CMV infection status was unknown, age-related changes in expanded clonotypes were potentially confounded. The percentage of naive T cells measured by flow cytometry correlated strongly with observed TCR beta diversity. Estimates of total diversity from one million sequenced T cells were regarded as lower bounds and underestimates. As age increased, observed TCR beta diversity per million T cells dropped in a roughly linear way, and a significant reduction was already evident by age around 41. Compared with the aged group, more naive CD4+ T cells, fewer expanded clones and increased TCR diversity were shown by the long-lived group, suggesting age selection.

The protocol used for the library was 5' RACE. Instrument on record: Illumina HiSeq 2500. A second PCR of about 7 to 12 cycles was run with a J-beta primer mix and a sample-barcoded 5' primer. A unique molecular identifier was introduced onto each TCR beta cDNA molecule by a template-switch 5' adaptor carrying 12 random nucleotides. Each sample yielded at least 3 million CDR3-containing paired-end reads. All of the RNA was converted into first-strand cDNA using the Mint cDNA synthesis kit, with a TRBC-specific oligonucleotide serving as the primer. After uracil-DNA glycosylase treatment, a first 18-cycle PCR used universal primers M1SS and BC2_uni_R on all cDNA. On the authors' methods: For normalization, 1 million high-quality reads were randomly selected from each sample, with every read carrying a distinct molecular identifier. Reads with shared molecular identifiers were discarded instead of being binned into consensus sequences. MiTCR, with a Q25 quality threshold and the strictest error-elimination algorithm, was used for CDR3 identification, clonotype clustering and error correction. Lower-bound total TCR beta diversity was estimated with a nonparametric unseen species model using Euler transformation. TCRdb reran the public reads through fastp at Q25 and MiXCR, keeping productive beta chains. One record per CDR3 amino acid sequence lists the most common genes and DNA. These V and J calls rely on TCRdb rather than the paper's analysis. This sample holds some 760,000 distinct CDR3 sequences; roughly 25% were observed only once. The leading ten clones occupy roughly 9% of the sample.

This clonotype turned up a few times. The antigen this receptor binds is unknown. Base-call qualities are not available, and no considerably larger clone is one nucleotide away. These data also featured in a second study, about T cells of mothers and their children. The second investigation adds: Nine systemically healthy Caucasian individuals served as donors, namely three mothers together with their six children. cDNA synthesis consumed the entire amount of extracted RNA, loaded at around 1.5 ug RNA in each 15 ul reaction. Sample barcodes and 2-4 random nucleotides were added via the M1S primer in the second PCR. Over 8 million TCR beta CDR3 reads were obtained for each mother, and 2.5 million to 3 million reads were obtained for each child. In both related and unrelated pairs, thymic selection shapes the output of TCR recombination in a similar way, with inherited differences having only a minor effect. Normalized repertoire overlap in related mother-child pairs was always slightly higher than in unrelated mother-child pairs, but the difference was never significant. With a sensitivity of approximately 96 clones per million clonotypes, no persistent microchimeric T cell clones were detected. To look for features that set related mother-child pairs apart from unrelated individuals, the researchers ran deep NGS to compare the TCR beta repertoires of mothers and children. The mean age was roughly 40 +/- 4 years for the mothers and about 12 +/- 4 years for the children. After adapter ligation with NEBNext reagents, the libraries were sequenced on Illumina HiSeq 2000 with 100+100 nt paired-end reads. To avoid cross-contamination, the mother libraries and the child libraries were prepared a month apart and sequenced in separate runs. Between roughly 500,000 and 2,300,000 distinct TCR beta clonotypes were identified per donor. Naive TCR beta clonotypes were estimated from low-frequency clonotypes matched to each donor's FACS-determined naive share, without sorting.

The sample comprised blood. The sequence is built from TRBV5-6 and TRBJ2-5, with the D segment identity uncertain. The J call is doubtful: the DNA matches TRBJ2-7 better. This TCR was sampled from a boy between 10 and 17 years old in good health. The CDR3 region has the sequence CASSLEARREQYF. The nucleotides are TGTGCCAGCAGCTTGGAGGCTAGACGCGAGCAGTACTTC.